This is a list of T cell receptor beta chains from one sample in a study of blood T cell repertoires in COVID-19. Some clones are missing from TCRdb's copy, which holds only in-frame ones; the method was immunoSEQ multiplex PCR. The sample has roughly 160,000 clones, roughly 84% seen once. Sample: peripheral blood. The receptors here all came from a woman of 80 years or more with active or convalescent COVID-19. Each CDR3 is given with its conserved first and last residue. A D gene is named only where the DNA matches it firmly. Clone size is shown for a subset of rows, as once, few, many or a class of expanded clone.

d_call clone_size j_call v_call cdr3_nt cdr3_aa
. . TRBJ2-5 TRBV5-1 TGCGCCAGCAGCTTGTCGGGAGACGGGGAGACCCAGTACTTC CASSLSGDGETQYF
. . TRBJ1-3 TRBV9 TGTGCCAGCAGCGTAGTCGGGACAACCTTCTCTGGAAACACCATATATTTT CASSVVGTTFSGNTIYF
TRBD1 . TRBJ2-3 TRBV6-5 TGTGCCAGCAGTACAGGGGGCAGGGGTACGCAGTATTTT CASSTGGRGTQYF
. . TRBJ2-3 TRBV18 TGTGCCAGCTCACCAGAAGAAAGGAGACGACTCACAGATACGCAGTATTTT CASSPEERRRLTDTQYF
. . TRBJ2-7 TRBV5-1 TGCGCCAGCAGCTTGGGGCAGGGGTCCTACGAGCAGTACTTC CASSLGQGSYEQYF
TRBD2 . TRBJ2-3 TRBV5-1 TGCGCCAGCAGTAACAGCGGGAGAGAGACAGATACGCAGTATTTT CASSNSGRETDTQYF
TRBD2 . TRBJ2-2 TRBV28 TGTGCCAGCAGTTCCCGGACTAGCGGGAACACCGGGGAGCTGTTTTTT CASSSRTSGNTGELFF
TRBD1 . TRBJ1-1 TRBV6-6 TGTGCCAGCAGTTATTGGACAGGGCCCCAAGCTTTCTTT CASSYWTGPQAFF
. . TRBJ1-1 TRBV5-1 TGCGCCAGCAGCCCCGGCGGAGCTGAAACTGAAGCTTTCTTT CASSPGGAETEAFF
. . TRBJ2-7 TRBV28 TGTGCCAGCAGTTTTTCATCGGGAGCCTACGAGCAGTACTTC CASSFSSGAYEQYF
. . TRBJ2-3 TRBV7-3 TGTGCCAGCAGCTTCGGAGATACGCAGTATTTT CASSFGDTQYF
. . TRBJ2-6 TRBV7-8 TGTGCCAGCAGCTTAGCGGGCAGGGCTGGGGCCAACGTCCTGACTTTC CASSLAGRAGANVLTF
TRBD2 . TRBJ2-1 TRBV19 TGTGCCACCGTAGTAGGGACTAGTAAGTACAATGAGCAGTTCTTC CATVVGTSKYNEQFF
. . TRBJ1-6 TRBV5-6 TGTGCCAGCAGCTTAGACAGCCCCTATAATTCACCCCTCCACTTT CASSLDSPYNSPLHF
. many TRBJ2-7 TRBV19 TGTGCCAGTAGTATAGCGGATAGCGGCACCTACGAGCAGTACTTC CASSIADSGTYEQYF
. . TRBJ1-2 TRBV5-4 TGTGCCAGCAGCTTGGACAGGGCTCGCGGCTACACCTTC CASSLDRARGYTF
. . TRBJ2-4 TRBV5-6 TGTGCCAGCAGCCACGCGACAGGCCGCCTGAGTTTAGCCAAAAACATTCAGTACTTC CASSHATGRLSLAKNIQYF